Each of the 7 T cell receptor beta chains below was sequenced from the same sample in a study of blood T cell repertoires in COVID-19. Method: immunoSEQ multiplex PCR; TCRdb's copy keeps in-frame clones and lacks some. The sample contains around 130,000 clones, approximately 80% of which appear only once. The source material was peripheral blood. These receptor sequences come from a human donor in a cohort sampled during active COVID-19.

The chain uses TRBV5-6 and TRBJ1-3, with D possibly being TRBD1 (6 bases). The V end lost 3 bases, the J end lost 0 bases, and 13 bases lay between the germline ends. CDR3 length: 16 residues. CDR1 SGHDT and CDR2 YYEEEE come from the germline V gene. The CDR3 DNA sequence: TGTGCCAGCAGCTATAATACAGGGACCTCTGGAAACACCATATATTTT. It codes for CASSYNTGTSGNTIYF.

This clone has a single count. This rearrangement joins TRBV19 to TRBJ2-3; the match to TRBD1 covers 11 bases. With V trimmed by 5 bases and J by 4 bases, 5 bases remained unmatched. The CDR3 consists of 15 residues. The germline V gene encodes CDR1 LNHDA and CDR2 SQIVND (reference sequence). The DNA for the CDR3 is TGTGCCAGTAGTTCGGACAGGGGGCGTCCAGATACGCAGTATTTT. Its translation is CASSSDRGRPDTQYF.

The chain employs TRBV18 and TRBJ1-3; tentatively, D is TRBD1 (5 bases). CDR1 is KGHSH, CDR2 LQKENI, per germline. This CDR3 spans 15 amino acids. Trimming pared 2 bases from V and 8 bases from J, leaving 16 bases between. CDR3 DNA sequence: TGTGCCAGCTCACCATTCCAGGGAAGGTCAGACACCATATATTTT. This sequence encodes CASSPFQGRSDTIYF.

The genes are TRBV3-1 (or the pseudogene TRBV3-2) and TRBJ2-7, with 8 bases identical to TRBD1. Germline V CDR1 and CDR2: LGHDT, YNNKEL (reference sequence). V trimming: 5 bases; J trimming: 3 bases; junction bases outside the gene matches: 6. This CDR3 spans 14 amino acids. CDR3 sequence (DNA): TGTGCCAGCAGCGGGGGACAGGATTACTACGAGCAGTACTTC. Protein product: CASSGGQDYYEQYF.

This sequence joins TRBV6-1 and TRBJ2-3; TRBD2 matches at 7 bases. V dropped 0 bases and J dropped 4; count of bases not matched to a gene: 1. Germline CDR1 and CDR2: MNHNS and SASEGT. This CDR3 region has 14 residues. In DNA, the CDR3 is TGTGCCAGCAGTGAAGCGGGGGGGGCAGATACGCAGTATTTT. Encoded protein: CASSEAGGADTQYF.

In regard to this clone: This sample includes further DNA sequences coding for the same CDR3. The chain is built from TRBV27 and TRBJ2-1; 11 bases fit TRBD1. The germline CDR1 and CDR2 sequences are MNHEY and SMNVEV (reference sequence). V lost 5 bases and J lost 8; bases outside the gene matches: 8. The CDR3 length is 15 residues. The CDR3 reads CASSARTGGGHEQFF. In nucleotides, the CDR3 is TGTGCCAGCAGTGCAAGGACAGGGGGCGGCCATGAGCAGTTCTTC.

This sequence joins TRBV3-1 (or the pseudogene TRBV3-2) and TRBJ2-7; D uncertain. This CDR3 comprises 15 residues. From germline, CDR1 is LGHDT and CDR2 YNNKEL (reference sequence). Trimming cost V 0 bases and J 3 bases, with 12 bases left between them. The CDR3 loop is CASSQDRQSFYEQYF. DNA for the CDR3: TGTGCCAGCAGCCAAGATCGTCAGTCTTTCTACGAGCAGTACTTC.